Following are 28 T cell receptor beta chains from one sample sequenced in a study of T cell responses to AZD1222 COVID-19 vaccine. Produced via immunoSEQ multiplex PCR; TCRdb's table is partial and in-frame only. The table records 100,000 to 150,000 clones, roughly 90% of them present only once. This specimen consisted of peripheral blood, obtained 28 days after the second dose of the MenACWY control vaccine. The source of these receptors is an adult who received the MenACWY meningococcal vaccine as a control.

As DNA, the CDR3 is TGTGCCAGCAGCAACGGGGGCAGGGCGGTTACTCAGTACTTC. It specifies CASSNGGRAVTQYF. This chain links TRBV28 with TRBJ2-5; tentatively, D is TRBD1 or TRBD2 (6 bases each). CDR3 length: 14 amino acids. Germline lookup yields CDR1 MDHEN and CDR2 SYDVKM. The V end was cut by 6 bases, the J end by 11 bases, with 22 bases between.

The rearrangement uses TRBV6-5 and TRBJ1-5; D not certain. The CDR3 has 13 amino acids. V lost 3 bases and J lost 7, with 10 bases in between. Germline values: CDR1 MNHEY, CDR2 SVGAGI. The CDR3 DNA is TGTGCCAGCAGTTATAATAGGGAACAGCCCCAGCATTTT. Translating it yields CASSYNREQPQHF.

The V call is TRBV9, the J call TRBJ1-1; 7 positions agree with TRBD1. Looked up from germline, CDR1 is SGDLS and CDR2 is YYNGEE. The CDR3 runs to 15 residues. Trimming took 0 bases from V and 5 from J; bases not matched to a gene: 7. The DNA for the CDR3 is TGTGCCAGCAGCGTAGACCCAGGGGGAAGTACTGAAGCTTTCTTT. Protein sequence: CASSVDPGGSTEAFF.

V and J are TRBV5-8 and TRBJ2-7; tentative D call: TRBD1 (5 bases). This CDR3 has 15 amino acids. CDR1 and CDR2 from the germline V gene are SGHTS and YDEGEE. Trimming took 4 bases from V and 4 from J, leaving 18 bases between them. CDR3 residues: CASSRTQLKHYEQYV. The CDR3 bases are TGTGCCAGCAGCCGGACACAGCTTAAGCATTACGAGCAGTACGTC.

The chain employs TRBV18 and TRBJ2-1, with 11 bases fitting TRBD2. CDR1 KGHSH and CDR2 LQKENI come from the germline V gene. V shed 7 bases, J shed 10 bases, and the junction held 12 bases outside the gene matches. The CDR3 has 15 residues. CDR3 sequence: CASLRTSGGTIEQFF. CDR3 in DNA: TGTGCCAGCTTACGTACTAGCGGGGGTACAATCGAGCAGTTCTTC.

V gene TRBV6-2 or TRBV6-3 combines with J gene TRBJ2-3; a weak D match, TRBD1 (6 bases). The germline V gene encodes CDR1 MNHEY and CDR2 SVGEGT. V was trimmed by 4 bases and J by 2 bases, leaving 13 bases between them. This CDR3 comprises 15 residues. This CDR3 is CASSSQGMHTDTQYF. In nucleotides, the CDR3 is TGTGCCAGCAGTTCCCAGGGGATGCACACAGATACGCAGTATTTT.

The chain combines TRBV3-1 (or the pseudogene TRBV3-2) with TRBJ1-5, with D possibly being TRBD1 (5 bases). Germline CDR1 is LGHDT and CDR2 is YNNKEL (reference sequence). The CDR3 is 14 amino acids. The V end was cut by 6 bases, the J end by 6 bases, with 15 bases between. The CDR3 here is CASRMGGEGQPQHF. The CDR3 bases are TGTGCCAGCAGGATGGGGGGGGAAGGTCAGCCCCAGCATTTT.

The CDR3 protein is CASSRGLAGSYNEQFF. CDR3 nucleotide sequence: TGTGCCAGCAGCCGAGGACTAGCGGGGTCCTACAATGAGCAGTTCTTC. This rearrangement joins TRBV7-9 to TRBJ2-1; 12 bases match TRBD2. The germline V gene encodes CDR1 SEHNR and CDR2 FQNEAQ (reference sequence). The length of the CDR3 is 16 residues. J gave up 1 base and V 5 bases, and 3 bases lay outside the gene matches.

The rearrangement joins TRBV28 to TRBJ2-7; possibly TRBD2 for D (5 bases). Germline loops: CDR1 MDHEN, CDR2 SYDVKM. V lost 10 bases and J lost 2, with 21 bases in between. The CDR3 loop spans 15 amino acids. For the CDR3, the DNA is TGTGCCACCACAACACGGGGAGACTTCACCTACGAGCAGTACGTC. Residues: CATTTRGDFTYEQYV.

The chain joins TRBV7-9 to TRBJ1-4; a weak D match, TRBD1 (5 bases). Trimming left V 5 bases short and J 5 bases short, with 21 bases between. The germline gives CDR1 SEHNR, CDR2 FQNEAQ (reference sequence). This CDR3 spans 17 amino acids. This CDR3 is CASSGPGQLWLNEKLFF. The DNA of the CDR3 is TGTGCCAGCAGCGGACCAGGGCAGCTATGGTTAAATGAAAAACTGTTTTTT.

The chain employs TRBV15 and TRBJ1-6; a weak D match, TRBD1 (5 bases). In germline, CDR1 is LNHNV, CDR2 YYDKDF (reference sequence). The CDR3 extends over 15 amino acids. Deletions cut 5 bases from V and 6 bases from J, with 14 bases between. The CDR3 protein is CATSVWGLSNSPLHF. The CDR3, as DNA: TGTGCCACCAGCGTCTGGGGACTCTCTAATTCACCCCTCCACTTT.

The rearrangement links TRBV13 to TRBJ1-2; D gene uncertain. This CDR3 comprises 14 residues. Trimming took off 3 bases at V and 8 bases at J, with 16 bases between the two ends. Germline V CDR1 and CDR2: PRHDT, FYEKMQ (reference sequence). CDR3 sequence reads: CASSFQEPTSGYTF. Written as DNA, the CDR3 is TGTGCCAGCAGCTTTCAGGAGCCGACTTCAGGCTACACCTTC. The variable domain in full, with the rest retrieved from reference TRBV13 and TRBJ1-2, is AAGVIQSPRHLIKEKRETATLKCYPIPRHDTVYWYQQGPGQDPQFLISFYEKMQSDKGSIPDRFSAQQFSDYHSELNMSSLELGDSALYFCASSFQEPTSGYTFGSGTRLTVV.

This clone has only one observation. The gene calls are TRBV7-9 and TRBJ1-2, with 7 positions matching TRBD1. From germline, CDR1 is SEHNR and CDR2 FQNEAQ (reference sequence). The trim removed 5 bases at V and 6 bases at J, leaving 12 bases unmatched. The CDR3 sequence is 15 residues long. In nucleotides, the CDR3 is TGTGCCAGCAGCCACGCGGGACAGTTATCCCATGGCTACACCTTC. The encoded protein is CASSHAGQLSHGYTF.

This clone was recorded a few times. The chain combines TRBV5-4 with TRBJ2-3; D gene unclear. Germline V lookup: CDR1 SGHNT, CDR2 YYREEE (reference sequence). The V gene lost 4 bases and the J gene lost 8 bases, with 14 bases spanning the gap. The CDR3 length is 13 residues. Here the CDR3 reads CASSPSLTGTQYF. The CDR3 DNA is TGTGCCAGCAGCCCCAGCCTTACGGGTACGCAGTATTTT.

The gene calls are TRBV6-1 and TRBJ2-2, with 7 bases that match TRBD2. The CDR3 extends over 15 amino acids. V shed 3 bases, J shed 7 bases, and the junction held 8 bases outside the gene matches. The germline V gene encodes CDR1 MNHNS and CDR2 SASEGT. The CDR3 here is CASSDTAGVVGELFF. CDR3 sequence (DNA): TGTGCCAGCAGTGATACGGCGGGAGTGGTCGGGGAGCTGTTTTTT.

This rearrangement joins TRBV2 to TRBJ2-5; 8 bases are a match to TRBD1. Per the germline V gene, CDR1 is SNHLY and CDR2 is FYNNEI. The CDR3 has 14 amino acids. Trimming at V came to 3 bases and at J to 2 bases, leaving 2 bases not matched to a gene. The DNA for the CDR3 is TGTGCCAGCAGTGATAACAGGGGGCAAGAGACCCAGTACTTC. Translated, it gives CASSDNRGQETQYF. Full variable domain (outside the CDR3, taken from reference TRBV2 and TRBJ2-5): EPEVTQTPSHQVTQMGQEVILRCVPISNHLYFYWYRQILGQKVEFLVSFYNNEISEKSEIFDDQFSVERPDGSNFTLKIRSTKLEDSAMYFCASSDNRGQETQYFGPGTRLLVL.

CDR3 loop: CASSLPAGLTDTQYF. As DNA, the CDR3 is TGTGCCAGCAGTTTACCGGCAGGACTCACAGATACGCAGTATTTT. V and J are TRBV28 and TRBJ2-3, with D possibly TRBD2 on 5 matching bases. V gave up 2 bases and J gave up 2 bases, with 11 bases separating them. Germline CDR1 is MDHEN and CDR2 is SYDVKM. The CDR3 is 15 residues long.

The J gene is TRBJ2-3, the V gene TRBV7-8, with a possible D match to TRBD1 (6 bases). The V end was cut by 5 bases, the J end by 11 bases, with 14 bases between. Per the germline V gene, CDR1 is SGHVS and CDR2 is FQNEAQ. This CDR3 has 12 amino acids. CDR3 region: CASSPSRGRQYF. The CDR3 coding sequence is TGTGCCAGCAGCCCCTCCAGGGGTAGGCAGTATTTT.

J is TRBJ2-7 and V is TRBV28, with a weak D call TRBD1 (6 bases). V was pared by 5 bases and J by 3 bases, with 17 bases between. Looked up from germline, CDR1 is MDHEN and CDR2 is SYDVKM. The CDR3 runs to 15 residues. DNA for the CDR3: TGTGCCAGCAGTACCCGGGACAAGTTAAACTACGAGCAGTACGTC. It specifies CASSTRDKLNYEQYV.

The V call is TRBV6-5, the J call TRBJ2-7; possible D gene TRBD2, 5 bases. V was trimmed by 11 bases and J by 0 bases, leaving 14 bases between them. Germline lookup yields CDR1 MNHEY and CDR2 SVGAGI. CDR3 size: 13 residues. The CDR3 sequence is CAGSGGFSYEQYF. The CDR3 DNA sequence: TGTGCCGGGTCAGGAGGATTCTCCTACGAGCAGTACTTC.

The J gene is TRBJ2-1, the V gene TRBV4-3; 11 bases fit TRBD1. Germline V gene sequence: CDR1 LGHNA, CDR2 YSLEER. The J segment lost 1 base and the V segment lost 1 base, leaving 6 bases of the junction unmatched. This CDR3 contains 18 residues. The CDR3 loop reads CASSQAPDRGLSYNEQFF. CDR3 bases: TGCGCCAGCAGCCAAGCCCCGGACAGGGGGCTATCCTACAATGAGCAGTTCTTC.

The gene calls are TRBV6-2 or TRBV6-3 and TRBJ1-5; no firm D call. The CDR3 spans 16 residues. V was trimmed by 5 bases and J by 0 bases, leaving 14 bases between them. The germline V gene encodes CDR1 MNHEY and CDR2 SVGEGT. In DNA form, the CDR3 reads TGTGCCAGCAGTCAACCCGGAGCGGATAGCAATCAGCCCCAGCATTTT. This encodes CASSQPGADSNQPQHF.

The chain uses TRBV7-9 and TRBJ2-5; possible D gene TRBD2, 5 bases. Germline assignment: CDR1 SEHNR and CDR2 FQNEAQ (reference sequence). Trimming removed 5 bases from V and 5 bases from J, with 12 bases in between. The CDR3 is 13 residues long. The CDR3 DNA follows: TGTGCCAGCAGCCCAGGACGGAGGGAGACCCAGTACTTC. Its translation: CASSPGRRETQYF. Complete variable domain (other parts from reference TRBV7-9 and TRBJ2-5): DTGVSQNPRHKITKRGQNVTFRCDPISEHNRLYWYRQTLGQGPEFLTYFQNEAQLEKSRLLSDRFSAERPKGSFSTLEIQRTEQGDSAMYLCASSPGRRETQYFGPGTRLLVL.

The chain combines TRBV28 with TRBJ2-7, with 8 bases matching TRBD1. J gave up 4 bases and V 7 bases, and 12 bases lay outside the gene matches. The length of the CDR3 is 15 residues. Germline CDR1 is MDHEN and CDR2 is SYDVKM. CDR3 residues: CASTRSGTGEYEQYF. The CDR3 DNA reads TGTGCCAGCACCCGATCCGGGACAGGAGAATACGAGCAGTACTTC.

The chain has TRBV30 and TRBJ2-7; D call uncertain. CDR3 size: 13 residues. V was clipped by 0 bases and J by 3 bases, with 9 bases between them. Germline CDR1 GTSNPN, CDR2 SVGIG (reference sequence). CDR3: CAWSVLEYYEQYF. The CDR3 coding sequence is TGTGCCTGGAGTGTACTTGAGTACTACGAGCAGTACTTC.

This chain uses TRBV23-1 with TRBJ2-1; D could derive from TRBD1 or TRBD2 (5 bases each). TRBV23-1 is placed among ORFs of uncertain function. The CDR3 runs to 19 residues. The germline V and J ends were trimmed by 1 base and 4 bases, with 23 bases remaining between them. In nucleotides, the CDR3 is TGCGCCAGCAGTCAATGGGGGACCCAAGAAATTCCCCATTACAATGAGCAGTTCTTC. Its protein is CASSQWGTQEIPHYNEQFF.

This sequence joins TRBV7-9 and TRBJ2-6; D unclear. The germline V gene has CDR1 SEHNR and CDR2 FQNEAQ (reference sequence). V lost 3 bases to trimming and J lost 4 bases, with 7 bases between them. The CDR3 is made up of 14 amino acids. The CDR3 coding sequence is TGTGCCAGCAGCTTCGACGCAGGGGCCAACGTCCTGACTTTC. This translates into CASSFDAGANVLTF.

This clone appeared a few times. V usage is TRBV2 and J usage is TRBJ2-7; 8 bases are shared with TRBD1. The CDR3 covers 15 residues. Germline V gives CDR1 SNHLY, CDR2 FYNNEI. V shed 4 bases and J 0 bases; nucleotides not matched to a gene: 5. CDR3 amino acids: CASSASGGASYEQYF. The CDR3 nucleotides are TGTGCCAGCAGTGCCTCAGGGGGCGCCTCCTACGAGCAGTACTTC.